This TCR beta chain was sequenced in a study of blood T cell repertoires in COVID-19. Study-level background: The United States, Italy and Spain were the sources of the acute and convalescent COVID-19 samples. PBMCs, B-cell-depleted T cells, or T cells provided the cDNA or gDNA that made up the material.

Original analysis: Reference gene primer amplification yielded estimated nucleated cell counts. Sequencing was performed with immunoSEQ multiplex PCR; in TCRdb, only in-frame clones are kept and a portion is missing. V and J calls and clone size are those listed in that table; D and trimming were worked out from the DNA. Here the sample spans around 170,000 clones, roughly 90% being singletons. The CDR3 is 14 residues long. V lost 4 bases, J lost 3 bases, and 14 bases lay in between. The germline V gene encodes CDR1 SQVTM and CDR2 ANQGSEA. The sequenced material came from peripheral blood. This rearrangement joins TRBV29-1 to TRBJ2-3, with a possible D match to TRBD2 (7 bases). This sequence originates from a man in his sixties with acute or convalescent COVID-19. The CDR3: CSVAPAGHTDTQYF. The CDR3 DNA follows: TGCAGCGTTGCACCAGCGGGACATACAGATACGCAGTATTTT.